The source of this TCR beta chain is a study of post-analysis software for immune sequencing data. Study information: As for disease course, relapsing-remitting, secondary progressive and progressive-relapsing multiple sclerosis were all included.

The study's findings and limits: Samples from a shared batch, those prepared together, strongly co-clustered by F measure.

The authors incorporated unique molecular identifiers into the TCR beta cDNA libraries. T cells numbering about 1 to 11 million yielded 450,000 to 500,000 cDNA molecules. MiXCR, run by TCRdb on the PCR reads, gives a single entry per CDR3 protein. The data contain more than 450,000 distinct CDR3 sequences, roughly 34% of them singletons. This clonotype has a single count. The antigen is undetermined. The origin of this receptor is a girl aged 2 to 17 with multiple sclerosis. Sequenced sample: blood.

CDR3: CSARDMTGLGPQHF. The CDR3 DNA reads TGCAGTGCTAGAGATATGACAGGACTAGGGCCCCAGCATTTT. The chain recombines TRBV20-1 with TRBJ1-5; weak D call: TRBD1 (6 bases). CDR3 size: 14 residues. The V end was cut by 0 bases, the J end by 9 bases, with 15 bases between. The V gene's germline CDR1 is DFQATT and CDR2 SNEGSKA (reference sequence).